This TCR beta chain was documented in a study of cytomegalovirus exposure and HLA in healthy donors. V was pared by 4 bases and J by 6 bases, with 7 bases of the junction left unmatched. The germline CDR1 and CDR2 sequences are SGHVS and FQNEAQ. CDR3 length: 15 amino acids. The primer mix had 60 Vbeta and 13 Jbeta primers. Profiling relied on immunoSEQ multiplex PCR, and the TCRdb table lists in-frame clones only, not all of them. The data show about 110,000 clones, 55% to 85% seen once. Comments on this clone: What it binds is unknown.

Whole-study findings and limits: Earlier findings revealed that most TCR beta V segments proved productive either about 87% or about 30% of the time. Donor immune exposure was known only as CMV serostatus.

The sample consisted of PBMCs. The TCR comes from a man aged 25 to 40 in good health and CMV-seronegative. The genes are TRBV7-8 and TRBJ2-2; 8 positions agree with TRBD1. CDR3 in amino acids: CASSSRTGRSGELFF. In nucleotides, the CDR3 is TGTGCCAGCAGCTCACGGACAGGGAGGTCCGGGGAGCTGTTTTTT. Together with reference TRBV7-8 and TRBJ2-2, the CDR3 gives the full variable domain: GAGVSQSPRYKVAKRGQDVALRCDPISGHVSLFWYQQALGQGPEFLTYFQNEAQLDKSGLPSDRFFAERPEGSVSTLKIQRTQQEDSAVYLCASSSRTGRSGELFFGEGSRLTVL.